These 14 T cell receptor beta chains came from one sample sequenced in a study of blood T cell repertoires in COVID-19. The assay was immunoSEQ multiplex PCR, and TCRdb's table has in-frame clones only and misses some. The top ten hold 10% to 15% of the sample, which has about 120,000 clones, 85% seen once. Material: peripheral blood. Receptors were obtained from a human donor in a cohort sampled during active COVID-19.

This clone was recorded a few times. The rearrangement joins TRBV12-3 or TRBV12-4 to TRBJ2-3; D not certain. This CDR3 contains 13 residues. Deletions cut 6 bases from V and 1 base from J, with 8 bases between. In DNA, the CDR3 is TGTGCCAGCAGATCCTCGGGCACAGATACGCAGTATTTT. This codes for CASRSSGTDTQYF.

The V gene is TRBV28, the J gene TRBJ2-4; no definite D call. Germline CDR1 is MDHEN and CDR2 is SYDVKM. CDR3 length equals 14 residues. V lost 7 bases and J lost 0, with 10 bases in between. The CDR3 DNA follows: TGTGCCAGCACCTCTCTACTAGCCAAAAACATTCAGTACTTC. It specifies CASTSLLAKNIQYF.

Here the CDR3 reads CASSVETSGGIEQFF. The CDR3 nucleotides are TGTGCCAGCAGCGTTGAGACTAGCGGGGGGATTGAGCAGTTCTTC. V usage is TRBV9 and J usage is TRBJ2-1, with 13 bases identical to TRBD2. Germline CDR1 SGDLS, CDR2 YYNGEE. This CDR3 spans 15 amino acids. The J segment lost 9 bases and the V segment lost 2 bases, leaving 5 bases of the junction unmatched.

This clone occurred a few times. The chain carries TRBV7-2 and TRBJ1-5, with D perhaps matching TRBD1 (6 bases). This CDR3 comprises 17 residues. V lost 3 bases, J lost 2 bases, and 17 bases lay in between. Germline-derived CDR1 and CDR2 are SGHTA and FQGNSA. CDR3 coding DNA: TGTGCCAGCAGCTTCGCGTTGGGGGGGGCGGGCAATCAGCCCCAGCATTTT. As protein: CASSFALGGAGNQPQHF. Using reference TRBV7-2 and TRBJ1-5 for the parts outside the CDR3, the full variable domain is GAGVSQSPSNKVTEKGKDVELRCDPISGHTALYWYRQSLGQGLEFLIYFQGNSAPDKSGLPSDRFSAERTGGSVSTLTIQRTQQEDSAVYLCASSFALGGAGNQPQHFGDGTRLSIL.

For the CDR3, the DNA is TGCAGTGCCAGGGTTCAAAAGCAGTTCTTC. Amino acid sequence: CSARVQKQFF. The gene calls are TRBV20-1 and TRBJ2-1, with D perhaps TRBD1 (5 bases). V dropped 6 bases and J dropped 11 bases, with 11 bases sitting between them. CDR1 and CDR2 from the germline V gene are DFQATT and SNEGSKA (reference sequence). The CDR3 length is 10 residues.

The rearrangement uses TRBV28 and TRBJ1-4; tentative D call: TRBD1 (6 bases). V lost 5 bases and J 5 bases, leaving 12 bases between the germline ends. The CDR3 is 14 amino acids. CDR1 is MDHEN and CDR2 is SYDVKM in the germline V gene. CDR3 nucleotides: TGTGCCAGCAGTAAACAGGGATTCAATGAAAAACTGTTTTTT. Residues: CASSKQGFNEKLFF.

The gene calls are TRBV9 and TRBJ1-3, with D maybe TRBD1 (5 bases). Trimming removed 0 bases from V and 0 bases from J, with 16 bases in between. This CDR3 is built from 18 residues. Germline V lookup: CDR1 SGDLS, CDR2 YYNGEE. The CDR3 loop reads CASSVDSPGWGSGNTIYF. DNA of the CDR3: TGTGCCAGCAGCGTAGATAGTCCAGGGTGGGGCTCTGGAAACACCATATATTTT.

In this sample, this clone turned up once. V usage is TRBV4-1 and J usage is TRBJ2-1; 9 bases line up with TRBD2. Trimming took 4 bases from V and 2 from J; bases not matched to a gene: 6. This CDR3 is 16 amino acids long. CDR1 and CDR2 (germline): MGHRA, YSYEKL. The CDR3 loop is CASSLLTSGTYNEQFF. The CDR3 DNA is TGCGCCAGCAGCCTGTTGACTAGCGGAACCTACAATGAGCAGTTCTTC.

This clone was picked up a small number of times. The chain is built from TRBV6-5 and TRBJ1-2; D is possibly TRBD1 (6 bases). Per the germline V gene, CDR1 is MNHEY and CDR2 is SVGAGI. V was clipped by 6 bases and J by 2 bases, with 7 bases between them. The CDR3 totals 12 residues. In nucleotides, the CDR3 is TGTGCCAGCAGGGACAGAAACTATGGCTACACCTTC. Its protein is CASRDRNYGYTF.

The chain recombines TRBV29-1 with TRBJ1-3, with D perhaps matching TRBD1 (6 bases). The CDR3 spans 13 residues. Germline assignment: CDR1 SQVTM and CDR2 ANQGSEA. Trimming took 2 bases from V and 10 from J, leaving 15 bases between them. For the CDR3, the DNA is TGCAGCGTTGAAACAGGGTACGCGGATACCATATATTTT. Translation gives CSVETGYADTIYF.

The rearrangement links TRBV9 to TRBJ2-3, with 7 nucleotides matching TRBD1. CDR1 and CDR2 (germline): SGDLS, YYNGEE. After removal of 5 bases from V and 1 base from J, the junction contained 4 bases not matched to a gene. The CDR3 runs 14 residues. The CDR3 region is CASRGGLGTDTQYF. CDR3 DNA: TGTGCCAGCAGAGGGGGCCTCGGCACAGATACGCAGTATTTT.

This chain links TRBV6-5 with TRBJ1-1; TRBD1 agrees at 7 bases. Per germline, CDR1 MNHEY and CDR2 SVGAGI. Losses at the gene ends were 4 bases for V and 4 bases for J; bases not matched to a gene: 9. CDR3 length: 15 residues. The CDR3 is CASSFLGGGGTEAFF. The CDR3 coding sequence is TGTGCCAGCAGTTTCCTCGGAGGGGGCGGCACTGAAGCTTTCTTT.

Here the CDR3 DNA reads TGTGCCAGCAGCCCGGGCGGCGGGGCAGACTATGGCTACACCTTC. Translation: CASSPGGGADYGYTF. V is TRBV28 and J is TRBJ1-2; D is perhaps TRBD1 (5 bases). Germline CDR1 is MDHEN and CDR2 is SYDVKM. The V gene lost 6 bases and the J gene lost 3 bases, with 17 bases spanning the gap. This CDR3 region has 15 residues.

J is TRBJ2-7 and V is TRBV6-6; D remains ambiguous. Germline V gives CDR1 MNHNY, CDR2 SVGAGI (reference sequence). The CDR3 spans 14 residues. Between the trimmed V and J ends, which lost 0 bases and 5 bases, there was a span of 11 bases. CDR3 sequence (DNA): TGTGCCAGCAGTTACTCGGGCTTAACCCACGAGCAGTACTTC. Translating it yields CASSYSGLTHEQYF.